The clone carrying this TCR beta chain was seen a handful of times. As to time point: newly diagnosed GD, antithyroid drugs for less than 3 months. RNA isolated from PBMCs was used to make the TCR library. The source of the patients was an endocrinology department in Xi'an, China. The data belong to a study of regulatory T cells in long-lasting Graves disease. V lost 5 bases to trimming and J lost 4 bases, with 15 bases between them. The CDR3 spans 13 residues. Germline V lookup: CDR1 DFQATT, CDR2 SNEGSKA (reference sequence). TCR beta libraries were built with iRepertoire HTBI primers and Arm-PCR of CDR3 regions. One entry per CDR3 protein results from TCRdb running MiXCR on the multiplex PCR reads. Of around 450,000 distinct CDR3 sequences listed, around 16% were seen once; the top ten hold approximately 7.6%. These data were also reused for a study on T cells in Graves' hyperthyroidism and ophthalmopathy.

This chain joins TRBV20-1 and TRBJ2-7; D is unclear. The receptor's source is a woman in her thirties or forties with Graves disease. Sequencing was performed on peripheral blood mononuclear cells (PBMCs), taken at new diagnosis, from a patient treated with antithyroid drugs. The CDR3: CSAPIRSPYEQYF. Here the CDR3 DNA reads TGCAGTGCTCCGATACGGTCCCCTTACGAGCAGTACTTC.